Below, 14 T cell receptor beta chains from the same sample are listed, as sequenced in a study of human T cells and chemical hapten exposure. TCRdb reprocessed the RACE reads via MiXCR and lists one record per CDR3 protein. The sample shows over 150,000 distinct CDR3 sequences, about 27% of them seen only once. Time point of the sample: patch test 3, about 24 weeks after DPC sensitization. Treatment here: therapeutic diphenylcyclopropenone sensitization with weekly scalp DPC. Sequenced here: whole blood, sampled in connection with sensitization to the hapten diphenylcyclopropenone (DPC). Receptors were obtained from a woman aged 18-29 years with alopecia areata. Some clones in this sample may be carry-over from other donors' samples.

V usage is TRBV20-1 and J usage is TRBJ1-1; no firm D call. This CDR3 region has 13 residues. V was trimmed by 3 bases and J by 3 bases, leaving 11 bases between them. In germline, CDR1 is DFQATT, CDR2 SNEGSKA (reference sequence). CDR3 amino acids: CSASPSGDTEAFF. The CDR3 DNA sequence: TGCAGTGCTAGCCCCTCTGGGGACACTGAAGCTTTCTTT.

J is TRBJ1-2 and V is TRBV18, with 7 nucleotides matching TRBD1. The CDR3 totals 16 residues. CDR1 is KGHSH and CDR2 is LQKENI in the germline V gene. Trimming took 4 bases from V and 3 from J; bases not matched to a gene: 11. The CDR3 sequence: CASSLDRDSQDYGYTF. The CDR3, as DNA: TGTGCCAGCTCACTCGACAGGGACAGCCAGGACTATGGCTACACCTTC.

The chain employs TRBV5-6 and TRBJ1-4; D unresolved. The CDR3 is 14 residues long. Trimming pared 3 bases from V and 4 bases from J, leaving 10 bases between. Per germline, CDR1 SGHDT and CDR2 YYEEEE. The CDR3: CASSSGLNNEKLFF. CDR3 DNA: TGTGCCAGCAGCTCCGGACTGAATAATGAAAAACTGTTTTTT. The variable domain in full, with the rest retrieved from reference TRBV5-6 and TRBJ1-4, is DAGVTQSPTHLIKTRGQQVTLRCSPKSGHDTVSWYQQALGQGPQFIFQYYEEEERQRGNFPDRFSGHQFPNYSSELNVNALLLGDSALYLCASSSGLNNEKLFFGSGTQLSVL.

This sequence joins TRBV4-1 and TRBJ1-4; D perhaps matches TRBD1 (6 bases). This CDR3 is 17 amino acids long. V lost 4 bases and J 0 bases, leaving 15 bases between the germline ends. From germline, CDR1 is MGHRA and CDR2 YSYEKL. The DNA of the CDR3 is TGCGCCAGCAGCCCATTTCACAGGGTCGCAACTAATGAAAAACTGTTTTTT. Translation: CASSPFHRVATNEKLFF.

In this sample, this clonotype turned up a few times. The J gene is TRBJ1-5, the V gene TRBV18; TRBD1 matches at 10 bases. V gave up 5 bases and J gave up 5 bases; unmatched junction bases: 6. The CDR3 has 15 amino acids. Germline-derived CDR1 and CDR2 are KGHSH and LQKENI. This chain's CDR3 is CASSMGQGKYQPQHF. The DNA of the CDR3 is TGTGCCAGCTCAATGGGACAGGGGAAGTATCAGCCCCAGCATTTT.

J is TRBJ1-2 and V is TRBV29-1; 9 bases agree with TRBD1. The V and J ends lost 6 bases and 8 bases, in that order; junction bases with no gene match: 4. The CDR3 covers 11 residues. Per germline, CDR1 SQVTM and CDR2 ANQGSEA. The CDR3 spells CSVWTGAGYTF. DNA of the CDR3: TGCAGCGTATGGACAGGGGCCGGCTACACCTTC.

This clonotype has more than one count but fewer than ten. The chain recombines TRBV2 with TRBJ2-7; possibly TRBD2 for D (5 bases). The germline gives CDR1 SNHLY, CDR2 FYNNEI. The CDR3 sequence is 14 residues long. V lost 3 bases to trimming and J lost 0 bases, with 9 bases between them. CDR3 in amino acids: CASSDFGDSYEQYF. CDR3 in DNA: TGTGCCAGCAGTGATTTCGGGGACTCCTACGAGCAGTACTTC. Variable domain in full (rest from reference TRBV2 and TRBJ2-7): EPEVTQTPSHQVTQMGQEVILRCVPISNHLYFYWYRQILGQKVEFLVSFYNNEISEKSEIFDDQFSVERPDGSNFTLKIRSTKLEDSAMYFCASSDFGDSYEQYFGPGTRLTVT.

This clonotype turned up a few times. The chain is built from TRBV4-3 and TRBJ1-1, with D uncertain. Germline-derived CDR1 and CDR2 are LGHNA and YSLEER. This CDR3 has 13 residues. Trimming removed 0 bases from V and 4 bases from J, with 6 bases in between. CDR3 loop: CASSQDPLTEAFF. For the CDR3, the DNA is TGCGCCAGCAGCCAAGATCCACTCACTGAAGCTTTCTTT.

The gene calls are TRBV20-1 and TRBJ1-2; no clear D. Per the germline V gene, CDR1 is DFQATT and CDR2 is SNEGSKA (reference sequence). This CDR3 is built from 13 residues. V dropped 0 bases and J dropped 4 bases, with 9 bases sitting between them. As DNA, the CDR3 is TGCAGTGCTAGAGATCCCGGGCCCTATGGCTACACCTTC. Translated, it gives CSARDPGPYGYTF.

This clonotype showed up just a few times. The chain is built from TRBV5-1 and TRBJ1-1, with 7 bases matching TRBD1. The trim removed 3 bases at V and 6 bases at J, leaving 14 bases unmatched. Germline V gives CDR1 SGHRS, CDR2 YFSETQ. The CDR3 length is 16 residues. CDR3 in amino acids: CASSSPSGQRVSEAFF. CDR3 in DNA: TGCGCCAGCAGCTCACCGTCGGGACAGCGAGTGTCTGAAGCTTTCTTT.

This clonotype was counted only a few times. The chain uses TRBV29-1 and TRBJ2-6; unclear D gene. The germline V and J ends were trimmed by 4 bases and 0 bases, with 7 bases remaining between them. Germline CDR1 is SQVTM and CDR2 is ANQGSEA. This CDR3 contains 14 residues. The CDR3 nucleotides read TGCAGCGTTGTTTGGAGCTCTGGGGCCAACGTCCTGACTTTC. Translating it yields CSVVWSSGANVLTF.

This clonotype has more than one count but fewer than ten. The gene calls are TRBV20-1 and TRBJ1-2, with D hard to call. CDR3 length equals 12 residues. CDR1 DFQATT and CDR2 SNEGSKA come from the germline V gene (reference sequence). V lost 3 bases to trimming and J lost 3 bases, with 8 bases between them. For the CDR3, the DNA is TGCAGTGCTAGTGACGGCTACTATGGCTACACCTTC. This encodes CSASDGYYGYTF.

V is TRBV7-8 and J is TRBJ2-5; no firm D call. The V end was cut by 1 base, the J end by 2 bases, with 8 bases between. The CDR3 is made up of 14 amino acids. Looked up from germline, CDR1 is SGHVS and CDR2 is FQNEAQ. The CDR3, as DNA: TGTGCCAGCAGCTTAGTAGGCCCTCAAGAGACCCAGTACTTC. It specifies CASSLVGPQETQYF.

The gene calls are TRBV20-1 and TRBJ1-5; D is unclear. The CDR3 runs 13 residues. V lost 3 bases and J lost 5, with 11 bases in between. CDR1 is DFQATT, CDR2 SNEGSKA, per germline (reference sequence). Here the CDR3 reads CSARARGYQPQHF. In nucleotides, the CDR3 is TGCAGTGCTAGGGCACGGGGATATCAGCCCCAGCATTTT.